In this sample, the clone carrying this T cell receptor (beta chain) turned up a few times. The data derive from a study of shared clonotypes between healthy human individuals. Only in-frame clones appear in the TCRdb table, and some are missing; sequencing was by immunoSEQ multiplex PCR. The repertoire holds approximately 2.4 million clones, approximately 96% seen once, with around 0.13% in the top ten. Germline loops: CDR1 SNHLY, CDR2 FYNNEI. CDR3 size: 13 residues. The V and J ends lost 7 bases and 2 bases respectively, with 12 bases between them. Sequencing was carried out using naive CD4+ T cells sorted from blood. Stated subset: CD45RA+ positively selected. J is TRBJ2-7 and V is TRBV2, with D uncertain. This TCR was recovered from a man aged 18 to 29 in good health. The CDR3 DNA reads as TGTGCCAGCAAGACGGACGGAACCTACGAGCAGTACTTC. Its translation is CASKTDGTYEQYF. The full variable domain, completed using reference TRBV2 and TRBJ2-7, is EPEVTQTPSHQVTQMGQEVILRCVPISNHLYFYWYRQILGQKVEFLVSFYNNEISEKSEIFDDQFSVERPDGSNFTLKIRSTKLEDSAMYFCASKTDGTYEQYFGPGTRLTVT.